This T cell receptor beta chain appears in the sequencing data of a study of T cell responses to AZD1222 COVID-19 vaccine. The table lists this clone with a count of one. Its antigen is currently unknown. Trimming left V 8 bases short and J 5 bases short, with 22 bases between. The CDR3 sequence is 15 residues long. Germline V lookup: CDR1 ENHRY, CDR2 SYGVKD. Study findings and constraints: Two doses of AZD1222 preceded a rise in Spike-specific TCR breadth and depth.

Assay used: immunoSEQ multiplex PCR; TCRdb lists only in-frame clones, some missing. The sample has some 150,000 clones, 90% seen once; the top ten hold approximately 1.5%. Sequenced here: peripheral blood, sampled 28 days after the second AZD1222 dose. The chain combines TRBV10-3 with TRBJ2-7; possible D gene TRBD2, 6 bases. The receptor was derived from an adult who received the AZD1222 COVID-19 vaccine. The CDR3 loop reads CAIRAGQGVLNEQYF. In nucleotides, the CDR3 is TGTGCCATCCGGGCGGGGCAGGGAGTGTTGAACGAGCAGTACTTC.